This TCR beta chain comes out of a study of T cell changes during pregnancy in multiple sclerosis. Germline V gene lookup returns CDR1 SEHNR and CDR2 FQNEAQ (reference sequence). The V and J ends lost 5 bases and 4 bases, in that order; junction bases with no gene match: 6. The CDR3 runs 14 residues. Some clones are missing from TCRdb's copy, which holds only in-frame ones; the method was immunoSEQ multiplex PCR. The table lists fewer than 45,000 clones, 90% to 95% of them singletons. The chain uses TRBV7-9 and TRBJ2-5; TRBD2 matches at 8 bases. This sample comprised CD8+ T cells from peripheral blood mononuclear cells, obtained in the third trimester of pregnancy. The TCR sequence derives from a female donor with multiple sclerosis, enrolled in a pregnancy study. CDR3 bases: TGTGCCAGCAGCACTGGACTAGCCCTAGAGACCCAGTACTTC. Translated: CASSTGLALETQYF.